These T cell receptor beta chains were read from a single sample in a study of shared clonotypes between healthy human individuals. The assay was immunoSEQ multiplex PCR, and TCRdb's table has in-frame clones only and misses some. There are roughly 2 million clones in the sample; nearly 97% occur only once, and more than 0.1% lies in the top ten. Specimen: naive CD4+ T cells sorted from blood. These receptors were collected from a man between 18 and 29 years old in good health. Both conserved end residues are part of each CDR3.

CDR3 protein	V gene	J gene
CASSPGQLNTGELFF	TRBV18	TRBJ2-2
CASSYPDGKSSYEQYF	TRBV6-6	TRBJ2-7
CASSLARGTVSYEQYF	TRBV5-1	TRBJ2-7
CASTEGLAGNEQFF	TRBV2	TRBJ2-1
CASSGEGIRNQPQHF	TRBV6-1	TRBJ1-5
CASSPMTAEQYF	TRBV18	TRBJ2-7
CASRIGAAETQYF	TRBV2	TRBJ2-5
CASSPLPPAQGPNYGYTF	TRBV18	TRBJ1-2
CASSSGSYNEQFF	TRBV7-2	TRBJ2-1
CASSSRNRDRDQPQHF	TRBV5-6	TRBJ1-5
CASSQVPGNTIYF	TRBV4-1	TRBJ1-3
CAWSAGQGSFEAFF	TRBV30	TRBJ1-1
CSVVVSRGLFTDTQYF	TRBV29-1	TRBJ2-3
CASSQRVAAHTDTQYF	TRBV18	TRBJ2-3
CASRQREHSNQPQHF	TRBV6-5	TRBJ1-5
CASRWGLVGNEQFF	TRBV7-8	TRBJ2-1
CAISSGREDNQPQHF	TRBV10-3	TRBJ1-5
CASSLVGPTEQYF	TRBV7-8	TRBJ2-7
CASSLAGEVQETQYF	TRBV7-2	TRBJ2-5
CSVEEGSSIQYF	TRBV29-1	TRBJ2-4